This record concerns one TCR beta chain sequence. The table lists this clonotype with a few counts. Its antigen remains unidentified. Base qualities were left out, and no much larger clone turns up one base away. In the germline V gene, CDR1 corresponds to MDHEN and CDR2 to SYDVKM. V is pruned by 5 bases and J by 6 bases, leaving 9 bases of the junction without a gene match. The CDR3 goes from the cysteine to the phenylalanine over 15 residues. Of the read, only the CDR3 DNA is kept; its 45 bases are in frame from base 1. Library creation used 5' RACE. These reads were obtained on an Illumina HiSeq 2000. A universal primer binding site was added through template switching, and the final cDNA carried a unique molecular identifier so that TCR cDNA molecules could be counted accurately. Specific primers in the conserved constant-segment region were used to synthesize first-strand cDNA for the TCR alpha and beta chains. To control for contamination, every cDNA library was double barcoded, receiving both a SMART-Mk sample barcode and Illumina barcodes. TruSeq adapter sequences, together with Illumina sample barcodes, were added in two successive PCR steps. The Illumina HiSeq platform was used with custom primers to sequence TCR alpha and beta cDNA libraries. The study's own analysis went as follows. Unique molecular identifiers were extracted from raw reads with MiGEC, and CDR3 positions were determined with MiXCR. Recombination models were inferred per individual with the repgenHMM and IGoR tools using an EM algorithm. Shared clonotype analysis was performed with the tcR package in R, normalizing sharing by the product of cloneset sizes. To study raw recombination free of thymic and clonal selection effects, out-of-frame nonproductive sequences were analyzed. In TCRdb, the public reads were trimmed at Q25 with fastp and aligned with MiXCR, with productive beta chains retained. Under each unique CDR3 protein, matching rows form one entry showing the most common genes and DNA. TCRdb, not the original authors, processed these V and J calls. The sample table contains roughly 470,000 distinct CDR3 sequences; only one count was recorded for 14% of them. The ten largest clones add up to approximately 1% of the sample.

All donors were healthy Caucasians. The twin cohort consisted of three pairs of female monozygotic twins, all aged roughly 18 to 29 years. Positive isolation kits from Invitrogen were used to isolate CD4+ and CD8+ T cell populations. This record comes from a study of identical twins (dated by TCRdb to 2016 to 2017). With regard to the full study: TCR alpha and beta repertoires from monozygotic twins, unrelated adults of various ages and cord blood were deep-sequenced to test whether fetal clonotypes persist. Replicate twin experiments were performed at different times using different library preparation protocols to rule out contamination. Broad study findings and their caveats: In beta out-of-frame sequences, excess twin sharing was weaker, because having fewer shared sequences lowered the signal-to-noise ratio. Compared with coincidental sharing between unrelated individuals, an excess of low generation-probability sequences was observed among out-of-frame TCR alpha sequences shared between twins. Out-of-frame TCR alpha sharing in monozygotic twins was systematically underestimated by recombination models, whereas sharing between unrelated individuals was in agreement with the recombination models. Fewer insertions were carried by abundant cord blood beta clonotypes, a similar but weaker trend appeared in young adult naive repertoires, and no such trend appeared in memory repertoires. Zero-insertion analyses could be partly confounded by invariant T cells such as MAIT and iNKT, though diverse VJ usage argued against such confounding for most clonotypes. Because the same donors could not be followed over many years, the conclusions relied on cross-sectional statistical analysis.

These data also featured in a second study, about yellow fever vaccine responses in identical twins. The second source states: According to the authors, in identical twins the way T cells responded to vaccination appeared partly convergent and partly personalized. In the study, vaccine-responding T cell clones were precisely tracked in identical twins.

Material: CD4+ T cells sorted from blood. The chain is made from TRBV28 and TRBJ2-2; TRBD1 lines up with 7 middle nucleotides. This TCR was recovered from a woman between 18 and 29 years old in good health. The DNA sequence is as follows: TGTGCCAGCAGTCCGGGACAGAAGAGGTCCGGGGAGCTGTTTTTT. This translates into CASSPGQKRSGELFF.